These 18 T cell receptor beta chains share one sample of origin, sequenced in a study of CD8 T cells in ankylosing spondylitis. TCRdb re-called the 5' RACE reads with MiXCR, one entry per CDR3 protein. Of about 160,000 distinct CDR3 sequences listed, approximately 20% were seen once; the top ten hold over 7%. Sequencing used blood, either unsorted or a sorted T cell fraction (not recorded which). The receptors come from a male donor with ankylosing spondylitis or in good health (not recorded which).

The J gene is TRBJ2-5, the V gene TRBV12-3 or TRBV12-4; weak D call: TRBD1 (6 bases). Trimming took 6 bases from V and 1 from J, leaving 12 bases between them. The CDR3 has 14 residues. DNA of the CDR3: TGTGCCAGCAGAGCAGCGACAGGCCAAGAGACCCAGTACTTC. It translates to CASRAATGQETQYF.

The table lists this clonotype with many counts. The chain's CDR3 is CSAKAPTGGFEQYF. CDR3 nucleotide sequence: TGCAGTGCCAAGGCCCCTACAGGGGGCTTTGAGCAGTACTTC. The genes are TRBV20-1 and TRBJ2-7, with 9 nucleotides matching TRBD1. The CDR3 contains 14 residues. CDR1 is DFQATT and CDR2 is SNEGSKA in the germline V gene (reference sequence). V was pared by 6 bases and J by 7 bases, with 13 bases of the junction left unmatched.

The sample holds many counts of this clonotype. V usage is TRBV28 and J usage is TRBJ2-7; maybe TRBD2 (6 bases). From germline, CDR1 is MDHEN and CDR2 SYDVKM. The CDR3 sequence is 13 residues long. Trimming stripped 7 bases from V and 3 bases from J, with 13 bases between. CDR3 in amino acids: CASIGQEGYEQYF. CDR3 nucleotide sequence: TGTGCCAGCATAGGGCAGGAGGGCTACGAGCAGTACTTC.

This clonotype came up a few times. This rearrangement joins TRBV28 to TRBJ1-5; D is ambiguous. Germline V gene data show CDR1 as MDHEN and CDR2 as SYDVKM. V was pared by 5 bases and J by 4 bases, with 12 bases between. The CDR3 extends over 14 amino acids. The CDR3 protein is CASSTPYWNQPQHF. The DNA of the CDR3 is TGTGCCAGCAGTACACCCTATTGGAATCAGCCCCAGCATTTT.

The genes are TRBV11-2 and TRBJ1-2; TRBD1 matches at 9 bases. The CDR3 length is 15 residues. Germline-derived CDR1 and CDR2 are SGHAT and FQNNGV. The V segment lost 3 bases and the J segment 7 bases; nucleotides outside the gene matches: 9. This CDR3 reads CASSFSPGQGTGYTF. The CDR3 DNA reads as TGTGCCAGCAGCTTCTCCCCGGGACAGGGTACTGGCTACACCTTC. The variable domain in full, completed from reference TRBV11-2 and TRBJ1-2, reads EAGVAQSPRYKIIEKRQSVAFWCNPISGHATLYWYQQILGQGPKLLIQFQNNGVVDDSQLPKDRFSAERLKGVDSTLKIQPAKLEDSAVYLCASSFSPGQGTGYTFGSGTRLTVV.

The J gene is TRBJ2-7, the V gene TRBV27; D gene ambiguous. Germline V gene data show CDR1 as MNHEY and CDR2 as SMNVEV (reference sequence). This CDR3 is built from 13 residues. Trimming took 9 bases from V and 6 from J, leaving 18 bases between them. The CDR3 coding sequence is TGTGCCAGTAGCCCTCTGCGCGGTTCCGAGCAGTACTTC. Translated, it gives CASSPLRGSEQYF.

This clonotype was counted only a few times. The chain joins TRBV25-1 to TRBJ1-3; D uncertain. The germline V and J ends were trimmed by 2 bases and 0 bases, with 8 bases remaining between them. The length of the CDR3 is 15 residues. Germline V gene sequence: CDR1 MGHDK, CDR2 SYGVNS. The CDR3 coding sequence is TGTGCCAGCAGTGAAGGGCAGAGCTCTGGAAACACCATATATTTT. Its translation is CASSEGQSSGNTIYF.

This clonotype was counted ten times or more. As DNA, the CDR3 is TGCGCCAGCAGCTCCCTCCCAGACAATGAGCAGTTCTTC. Protein sequence: CASSSLPDNEQFF. The V call is TRBV5-1, the J call TRBJ2-1; the D is unclear. This CDR3 is built from 13 residues. Trimming left V 3 bases short and J 5 bases short, with 9 bases between. Germline V CDR1 and CDR2: SGHRS, YFSETQ. Looking up the rest from reference TRBV5-1 and TRBJ2-1 gives the full variable domain: KAGVTQTPRYLIKTRGQQVTLSCSPISGHRSVSWYQQTPGQGLQFLFEYFSETQRNKGNFPGRFSGRQFSNSRSEMNVSTLELGDSALYLCASSSLPDNEQFFGPGTRLTVL.

The chain has TRBV12-3 or TRBV12-4 and TRBJ2-2; D is ambiguous. This CDR3 has 12 residues. The germline V and J ends were trimmed by 6 bases and 4 bases, with 6 bases remaining between them. CDR3 bases: TGTGCCAGCAGCCGGAGCACCGGGGAGCTGTTTTTT. It codes for CASSRSTGELFF.

The V call is TRBV20-1, the J call TRBJ2-1; D is unclear. Germline lookup yields CDR1 DFQATT and CDR2 SNEGSKA (reference sequence). The CDR3 is 18 residues long. Deletions cut 1 base from V and 0 bases from J, with 19 bases between. CDR3 amino acids: CSARGRPVHSSSYNEQFF. The CDR3 nucleotides are TGCAGTGCTAGAGGGCGCCCTGTCCATTCCAGCTCCTACAATGAGCAGTTCTTC.

The CDR3 sequence: CASSPLGGSSGNTIYF. Written as DNA, the CDR3 is TGTGCCAGCAGCCCCCTTGGGGGGAGCTCTGGAAACACCATATATTTT. This chain joins TRBV9 and TRBJ1-3; D is possibly TRBD1 (5 bases). The V end lost 4 bases, the J end lost 0 bases, and 14 bases lay between the germline ends. The germline CDR1 and CDR2 sequences are SGDLS and YYNGEE. The CDR3 is 16 residues long.

In its sample, this clonotype was seen once. A clone one base away is much larger, so this may be a read error. This chain connects TRBV20-1 to TRBJ2-3, with TRBD2 identical over 8 bases. Germline CDR1 reads DFQATT; CDR2 reads SNEGSKA (reference sequence). CDR3 length equals 16 residues. In DNA, the CDR3 is TGCGGTGCTCACAACCGTCTAGCGGGTATGGCAGATACGCAGTATTTT. It codes for CGAHNRLAGMADTQYF.

Concerning this clonotype: Being one base from a much bigger clone, this may be a read error. The rearrangement joins TRBV20-1 to TRBJ1-6; 11 bases align to TRBD1. The junction had 7 bases not matched to a gene; V was cut back by 6 bases and J by 0 bases. Per the germline V gene, CDR1 is DFQATT and CDR2 is SNEGSKA (reference sequence). The CDR3 contains 17 residues. The CDR3 loop reads CSACGQGASSYNSPLHF. The DNA of the CDR3 is TGCAGTGCCTGTGGACAGGGGGCGAGCTCCTATAATTCACCCCTCCACTTT.

This clonotype was seen a few times. This chain links TRBV19 with TRBJ1-3; D unresolved. V shed 5 bases and J shed 3 bases, with 14 bases lying between them. This CDR3 is 15 amino acids long. Germline V gene lookup returns CDR1 LNHDA and CDR2 SQIVND (reference sequence). The CDR3 here is CASSLGPKVGNTIYF. CDR3 bases: TGTGCCAGTAGTTTGGGCCCGAAGGTTGGAAACACCATATATTTT.

The chain has TRBV28 and TRBJ1-6, with 7 bases that match TRBD1. Trimming at V came to 3 bases and at J to 7 bases, leaving 9 bases not matched to a gene. The CDR3 spans 16 residues. Germline CDR1 and CDR2: MDHEN and SYDVKM. CDR3 in amino acids: CASSLTGPNQNSPLHF. CDR3 sequence (DNA): TGTGCCAGCAGTTTGACAGGGCCCAACCAGAATTCACCCCTCCACTTT.

This clonotype was detected ten times or more. The chain combines TRBV3-1 with TRBJ1-1; TRBD1 might be the D (6 bases). The CDR3 is 13 residues long. The germline V gene encodes CDR1 LGHDT and CDR2 YNNKEL (reference sequence). Trimming cost V 7 bases and J 1 base, with 10 bases left between them. CDR3 sequence: CASTPGQNTEAFF. Here the CDR3 DNA reads TGTGCCAGCACCCCGGGACAGAACACTGAAGCTTTCTTT. Complete variable domain (other parts from reference TRBV3-1 and TRBJ1-1): DTAVSQTPKYLVTQMGNDKSIKCEQNLGHDTMYWYKQDSKKFLKIMFSYNNKELIINETVPNRFSPKSPDKAHLNLHINSLELGDSAVYFCASTPGQNTEAFFGQGTRLTVV.

V gene TRBV27 combines with J gene TRBJ2-7; 12 bases agree with TRBD1. CDR3 length: 17 amino acids. Unmatched junction bases numbered 10, after V lost 6 bases and J lost 1 base. The germline V gene encodes CDR1 MNHEY and CDR2 SMNVEV (reference sequence). CDR3 sequence (DNA): TGTGCCAGCAGATTCCGGGACAGGGGGCGCGAATCCTACGAGCAGTACTTC. It translates to CASRFRDRGRESYEQYF.

This clonotype occurred a few times. The V and J genes are TRBV28 and TRBJ1-1; TRBD1 is a possible D gene (6 bases). This CDR3 is built from 12 residues. The V gene's germline CDR1 is MDHEN and CDR2 SYDVKM. Trimming pared 5 bases from V and 3 bases from J, leaving 7 bases between. CDR3 in amino acids: CASSEGDTEAFF. The CDR3 DNA reads TGTGCCAGCAGTGAGGGGGACACTGAAGCTTTCTTT. Full variable domain (rest looked up from reference TRBV28 and TRBJ1-1): DVKVTQSSRYLVKRTGEKVFLECVQDMDHENMFWYRQDPGLGLRLIYFSYDVKMKEKGDIPEGYSVSREKKERFSLILESASTNQTSMYLCASSEGDTEAFFGQGTRLTVV.